The clone carrying this T cell receptor (beta chain) was counted between two and nine times. What it binds is unknown. Trimming left V 9 bases short and J 3 bases short, with 8 bases between. The CDR3 totals 11 residues. Germline-derived CDR1 and CDR2 are SEHNR and FQNEAQ (reference sequence). This record comes from a study of CD8 T cells in Susac syndrome. TEMRA cells were FACS-enriched, while CD8+ and CD4+ T cells were negatively isolated. With random hexamers, roughly 0.5 to 1 ug RNA was reverse transcribed. A multiplex approach, immunoSEQ multiplex PCR, amplified TCR beta CDR3 across 54 Vbeta and 13 Jbeta. TCRdb recomputed calls from the immunoSEQ multiplex PCR reads with MiXCR, one row per CDR3 protein. The sample records about 180,000 distinct CDR3 sequences, 90% to 95% being singletons. Study-level findings and limits: Clonal expansion was not observed in the Susac syndrome CD4+ T cell repertoires.

Sequencing input: CD4+ T cells from PBMCs. The receptor was isolated from a human donor with Susac syndrome. The chain joins TRBV7-9 to TRBJ1-2; a weak D match, TRBD1 (5 bases). CDR3 loop: CASKTDYGYTF. In DNA form, the CDR3 reads TGTGCCAGTAAGACAGACTATGGCTACACCTTC.